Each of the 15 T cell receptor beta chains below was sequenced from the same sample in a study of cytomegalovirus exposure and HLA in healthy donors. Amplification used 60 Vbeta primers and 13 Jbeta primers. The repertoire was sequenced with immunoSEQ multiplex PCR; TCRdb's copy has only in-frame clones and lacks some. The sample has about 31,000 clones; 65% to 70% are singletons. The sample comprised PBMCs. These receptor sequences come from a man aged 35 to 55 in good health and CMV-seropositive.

CDR3 sequence (DNA): TGTGCCTGGACCCGGGGGGGGGCGGGAGAGCAGTACTTC. This encodes CAWTRGGAGEQYF. The chain employs TRBV30 and TRBJ2-7; 8 bases align to TRBD2. The CDR3 has 13 amino acids. Germline values: CDR1 GTSNPN, CDR2 SVGIG (reference sequence). V lost 4 bases and J lost 7; bases outside the gene matches: 9.

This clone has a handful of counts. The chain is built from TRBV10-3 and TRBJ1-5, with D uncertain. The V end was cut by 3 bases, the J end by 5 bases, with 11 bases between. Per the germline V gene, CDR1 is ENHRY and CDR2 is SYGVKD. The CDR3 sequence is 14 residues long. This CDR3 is CAISEQHSYQPQHF. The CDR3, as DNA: TGTGCCATCAGTGAACAACATTCCTATCAGCCCCAGCATTTT.

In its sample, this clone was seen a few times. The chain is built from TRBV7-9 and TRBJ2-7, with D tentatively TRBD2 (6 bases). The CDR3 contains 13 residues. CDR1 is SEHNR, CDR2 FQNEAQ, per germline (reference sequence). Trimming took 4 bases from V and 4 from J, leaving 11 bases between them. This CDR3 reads CASSSGTPYEQYF. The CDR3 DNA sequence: TGTGCCAGCAGCTCCGGGACTCCTTACGAGCAGTACTTC.

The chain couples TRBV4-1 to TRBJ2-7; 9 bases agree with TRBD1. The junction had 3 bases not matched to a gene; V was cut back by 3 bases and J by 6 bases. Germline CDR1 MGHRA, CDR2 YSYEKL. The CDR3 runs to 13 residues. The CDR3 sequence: CASSQDRGFEQYF. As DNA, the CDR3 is TGCGCCAGCAGCCAGGACAGGGGTTTCGAGCAGTACTTC.

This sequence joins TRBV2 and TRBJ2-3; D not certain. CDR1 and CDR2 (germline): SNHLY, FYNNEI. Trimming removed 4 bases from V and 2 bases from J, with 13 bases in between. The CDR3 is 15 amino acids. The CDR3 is CASSALYSNTDTQYF. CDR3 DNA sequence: TGTGCCAGCAGTGCGCTCTATTCAAACACAGATACGCAGTATTTT.

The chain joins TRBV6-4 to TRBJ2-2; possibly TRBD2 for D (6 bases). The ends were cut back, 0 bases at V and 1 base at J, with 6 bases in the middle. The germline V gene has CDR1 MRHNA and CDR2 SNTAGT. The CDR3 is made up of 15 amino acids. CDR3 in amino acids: CASSDSGGNTGELFF. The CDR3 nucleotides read TGTGCCAGCAGTGACTCCGGGGGGAACACCGGGGAGCTGTTTTTT.

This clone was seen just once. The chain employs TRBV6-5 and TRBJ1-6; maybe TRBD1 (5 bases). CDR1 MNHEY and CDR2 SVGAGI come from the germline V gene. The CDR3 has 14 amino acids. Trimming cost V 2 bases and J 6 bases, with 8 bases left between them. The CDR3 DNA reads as TGTGCCAGCAGTTACAGGGGCCCTAATTCACCCCTCCACTTT. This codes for CASSYRGPNSPLHF.

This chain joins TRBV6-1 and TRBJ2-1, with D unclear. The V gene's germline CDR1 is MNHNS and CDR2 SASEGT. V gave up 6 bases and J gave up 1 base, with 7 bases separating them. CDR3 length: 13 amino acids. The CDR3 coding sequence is TGTGCCAGCAGCCGGGTTTCCTACAATGAGCAGTTCTTC. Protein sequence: CASSRVSYNEQFF.

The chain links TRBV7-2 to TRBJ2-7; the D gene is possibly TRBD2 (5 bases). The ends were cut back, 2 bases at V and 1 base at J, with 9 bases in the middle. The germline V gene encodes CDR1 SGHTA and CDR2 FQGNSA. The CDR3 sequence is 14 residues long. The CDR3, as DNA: TGTGCCAGCAGCTTAAACGGGAATTCCTACGAGCAGTACTTC. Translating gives CASSLNGNSYEQYF.

In DNA form, the CDR3 reads TGTGCCAGCGAGGGGGCTGGAAAGACCCAGTACTTC. The encoded protein is CASEGAGKTQYF. The gene calls are TRBV14 and TRBJ2-5, with TRBD1 matching over 7 bases. The germline CDR1 and CDR2 sequences are SGHDN and FVKESK. The CDR3 is 12 amino acids. V lost 8 bases and J lost 6; bases outside the gene matches: 6.

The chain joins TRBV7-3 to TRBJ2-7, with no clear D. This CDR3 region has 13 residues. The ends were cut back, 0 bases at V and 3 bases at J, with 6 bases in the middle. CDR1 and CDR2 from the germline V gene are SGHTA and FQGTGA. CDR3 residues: CASSLTPSYEQYF. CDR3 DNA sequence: TGTGCCAGCAGCTTAACGCCCAGCTACGAGCAGTACTTC.

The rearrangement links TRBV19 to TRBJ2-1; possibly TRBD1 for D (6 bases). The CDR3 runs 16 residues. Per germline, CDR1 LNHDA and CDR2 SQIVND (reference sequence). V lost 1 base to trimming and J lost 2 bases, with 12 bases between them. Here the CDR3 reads CASSIGPDRPYNEQFF. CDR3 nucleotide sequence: TGTGCCAGTAGTATAGGTCCGGACAGACCCTACAATGAGCAGTTCTTC.

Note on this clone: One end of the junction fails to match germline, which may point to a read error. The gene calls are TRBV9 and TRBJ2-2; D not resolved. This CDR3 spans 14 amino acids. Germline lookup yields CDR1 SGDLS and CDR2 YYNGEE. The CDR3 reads CASMPNPDTEELFF. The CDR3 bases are TGTGCCAGCATGCCTAACCCTGACACCGAGGAGCTGTTTTTT.

The CDR3 loop is CACNVRPGTTTQETQYF. In DNA form, the CDR3 reads TGTGCCTGCAACGTCAGACCCGGGACTACCACCCAAGAGACCCAGTACTTC. V and J are TRBV2 and TRBJ2-5, with 7 bases matching TRBD2. The germline V gene has CDR1 SNHLY and CDR2 FYNNEI. The CDR3 length is 17 residues. The ends lost 11 bases at V and 1 base at J; junction bases unmatched: 19.

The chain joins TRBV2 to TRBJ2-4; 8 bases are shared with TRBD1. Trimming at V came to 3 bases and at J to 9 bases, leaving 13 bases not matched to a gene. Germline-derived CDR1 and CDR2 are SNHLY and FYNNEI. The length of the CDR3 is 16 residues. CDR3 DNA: TGTGCCAGCAGTGACTACGACAGGGGCGTCGGGAGCATTCAGTACTTC. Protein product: CASSDYDRGVGSIQYF.